This passage covers 17 T cell receptor beta chains from one sample sequenced in a study of blood T cell repertoires in COVID-19 (TCRdb year 2020). Libraries were made using the immunoSEQ multiplex PCR assay. This immuneACCESS table, as held by TCRdb, lists in-frame sequences with V and J called but not all clones. Of the missing ones, under half trace to an unresolved V gene in checked studies; the others have no known cause. For this sample there are nearly 80,000 clones; more than 70% appear just once. Just under 6% of the sample is held by the ten biggest clonotypes. Sequenced sample: peripheral blood. Receptor source: a man aged 60 to 75 with active or convalescent COVID-19.

This chain joins TRBV7-2 and TRBJ1-4; 7 nucleotides align to TRBD1. With 5 bases clipped from V and 6 bases from J, the junction kept 9 bases outside the gene matches. This CDR3 comprises 15 residues. Germline V gene data show CDR1 as SGHTA and CDR2 as FQGNSA. CDR3 bases: TGTGCCAGCAGCGTACGACAGGGACGAGATGAAAAACTGTTTTTT. It encodes CASSVRQGRDEKLFF.

The table lists this clone with a few counts. The rearrangement links TRBV5-6 to TRBJ1-1; D is perhaps TRBD1 (5 bases). This CDR3 contains 14 residues. Trimming shortened V by 3 bases and J by 3 bases, and 12 bases separated the two germline ends. Germline V gene lookup returns CDR1 SGHDT and CDR2 YYEEEE. The CDR3 DNA is TGTGCCAGCAGCTGGGTTGGGGACTACACTGAAGCTTTCTTT. It codes for CASSWVGDYTEAFF.

This clone appeared a few times. This rearrangement joins TRBV9 to TRBJ1-5, with D maybe TRBD1 (5 bases). CDR1 SGDLS and CDR2 YYNGEE come from the germline V gene. The CDR3 is 15 amino acids. The V and J ends lost 4 bases and 1 base respectively, with 12 bases between them. CDR3 nucleotide sequence: TGTGCCAGCAGCCCACTCGGGGGAAGCAATCAGCCCCAGCATTTT. Residues: CASSPLGGSNQPQHF.

The chain couples TRBV9 to TRBJ1-1, with D possibly TRBD1 on 6 matching bases. Between the trimmed V and J ends, which lost 4 bases and 4 bases, there was a span of 17 bases. CDR3 size: 15 residues. The germline CDR1 and CDR2 sequences are SGDLS and YYNGEE. The CDR3 coding sequence is TGTGCCAGCAGCCCAGGGGTTTCAGGAGCCACTGAAGCTTTCTTT. It codes for CASSPGVSGATEAFF.

The rearrangement uses TRBV5-1 and TRBJ1-4, with TRBD1 matching 7 bases. V was pared by 4 bases and J by 7 bases, with 10 bases of the junction left unmatched. The germline CDR1 and CDR2 sequences are SGHRS and YFSETQ. This CDR3 comprises 15 residues. The CDR3 sequence is CASSPTGVEGEKLFF. In nucleotides, the CDR3 is TGCGCCAGCAGCCCAACAGGGGTTGAAGGTGAAAAACTGTTTTTT.

The chain links TRBV7-6 to TRBJ2-7; D is perhaps TRBD1 (6 bases). There are 17 residues in the CDR3. V shed 5 bases and J shed 0 bases, with 20 bases lying between them. Per the germline V gene, CDR1 is SGHVS and CDR2 is FNYEAQ. CDR3 protein: CASSRSAHRDVSYEQYF. In nucleotides, the CDR3 is TGTGCCAGCAGCCGCTCCGCACACAGGGACGTCTCCTACGAGCAGTACTTC.

This clone was seen a handful of times. V gene TRBV7-2 combines with J gene TRBJ2-3; D is unclear. This CDR3 comprises 15 residues. The germline gives CDR1 SGHTA, CDR2 FQGNSA. Trimming left V 2 bases short and J 0 bases short, with 9 bases between. CDR3 bases: TGTGCCAGCAGCTTACAAACTACTAGCACAGATACGCAGTATTTT. Amino acid sequence: CASSLQTTSTDTQYF.

V and J are TRBV5-6 and TRBJ2-3, with TRBD2 as a possible D gene (6 bases). V was trimmed by 4 bases and J by 2 bases, leaving 8 bases between them. The CDR3 spans 13 residues. The germline CDR1 and CDR2 sequences are SGHDT and YYEEEE. The CDR3 is CASSQDYTDTQYF. The DNA for the CDR3 is TGTGCCAGCAGCCAGGACTACACAGATACGCAGTATTTT.

The CDR3, as DNA: TGTGCCAGCAGCACACCGTCAGGGGGCTTGGACACCGGGGAGCTGTTTTTT. Encoded protein: CASSTPSGGLDTGELFF. This chain uses TRBV9 with TRBJ2-2; 8 bases line up with TRBD1. V lost 4 bases to trimming and J lost 3 bases; unmatched junction nucleotides: 11. The CDR3 is made up of 17 amino acids. Per germline, CDR1 SGDLS and CDR2 YYNGEE. The variable domain in full, with the rest retrieved from reference TRBV9 and TRBJ2-2, is DSGVTQTPKHLITATGQRVTLRCSPRSGDLSVYWYQQSLDQGLQFLIQYYNGEERAKGNILERFSAQQFPDLHSELNLSSLELGDSALYFCASSTPSGGLDTGELFFGEGSRLTVL.

CDR3 in DNA: TGCGCCAGCAGCCAAGATTATACAATTAACTATGGCTACACCTTC. Residues: CASSQDYTINYGYTF. The genes are TRBV4-3 and TRBJ1-2; D uncertain. Germline lookup yields CDR1 LGHNA and CDR2 YSLEER. The ends were cut back, 0 bases at V and 1 base at J, with 9 bases in the middle. This CDR3 is built from 15 residues.

This clone appeared once. The chain couples TRBV6-1 to TRBJ1-3; a possible D gene is TRBD1 (5 bases). The CDR3 spans 14 residues. Germline CDR1 MNHNS, CDR2 SASEGT. Trimming removed 3 bases at V and 2 bases at J, with 8 bases between. The DNA for the CDR3 is TGTGCCAGCAGTGAGGGACTAACTGGAAACACCATATATTTT. Protein sequence: CASSEGLTGNTIYF.

J is TRBJ2-3 and V is TRBV6-6; TRBD1 is a possible D gene (6 bases). Trimming cost V 2 bases and J 4 bases, with 7 bases left between them. Germline CDR1 is MNHNY and CDR2 is SVGAGI (reference sequence). The CDR3 runs to 13 residues. The DNA of the CDR3 is TGTGCCAGCAGTTACGGGGGCGCAGATACGCAGTATTTT. Its protein product is CASSYGGADTQYF.

The sample holds a few counts of this clone. The chain couples TRBV5-4 to TRBJ2-5, with TRBD2 matching 7 bases. Germline CDR1 is SGHNT and CDR2 is YYREEE (reference sequence). V lost 4 bases and J lost 1; bases outside the gene matches: 1. The CDR3 runs to 13 residues. CDR3 region: CASSERGQETQYF. The CDR3 DNA sequence: TGTGCCAGCAGCGAGCGGGGCCAAGAGACCCAGTACTTC.

This clone was observed a handful of times. V gene TRBV5-6 combines with J gene TRBJ1-3; TRBD1 might be the D (6 bases). The CDR3 is made up of 14 amino acids. Germline V gene data show CDR1 as SGHDT and CDR2 as YYEEEE. Trimming pared 4 bases from V and 1 base from J, leaving 9 bases between. As DNA, the CDR3 is TGTGCCAGCAGCAAAGGGGGTTCTGGAAACACCATATATTTT. This codes for CASSKGGSGNTIYF.

The sample holds one count of this clone. The chain carries TRBV5-1 and TRBJ2-7, with 10 bases fitting TRBD1. Trimming at V came to 8 bases and at J to 5 bases, leaving 7 bases not matched to a gene. Germline V gene lookup returns CDR1 SGHRS and CDR2 YFSETQ. The CDR3 spans 13 residues. CDR3 loop: CARTGGAIDEQYF. CDR3 DNA sequence: TGCGCCAGGACAGGGGGCGCGATCGACGAGCAGTACTTC.

The chain combines TRBV3-1 (or the pseudogene TRBV3-2) with TRBJ1-2; TRBD1 aligns across 8 bases. V shed 4 bases and J 3 bases; nucleotides not matched to a gene: 7. Germline V lookup: CDR1 LGHDT, CDR2 YNNKEL (reference sequence). The CDR3 is 15 amino acids. As DNA, the CDR3 is TGTGCCAGCAGCCCAAGGACAGGGCTGGACTATGGCTACACCTTC. Protein sequence: CASSPRTGLDYGYTF.

The chain carries TRBV5-1 and TRBJ2-6, with D possibly being TRBD2 (6 bases). The CDR3 extends over 16 amino acids. CDR1 and CDR2 (germline): SGHRS, YFSETQ. V dropped 0 bases and J dropped 0 bases, with 7 bases sitting between them. CDR3 sequence reads: CASSLAGSSGANVLTF. The CDR3 nucleotides read TGCGCCAGCAGCTTGGCCGGGAGCTCTGGGGCCAACGTCCTGACTTTC.